The present entry profiles one TCR beta chain with its context. The time point here: after neoadjuvant nivolumab, at surgical resection. Repertoires were generated with immunoSEQ multiplex PCR, while TCRdb's copy carries only in-frame clones and drops some. The profile covers roughly 32,000 clones, with roughly 80% appearing a single time and 3% to 3.5% taken by the ten largest. The data stem from a study of neoadjuvant anti-PD-1 for oral cavity cancer. V trimming: 5 bases; J trimming: 3 bases; junction bases outside the gene matches: 7. The CDR3 spans 16 residues. Germline values: CDR1 MNHNY, CDR2 SVGAGI (reference sequence).

The specimen comprised PBMCs, sampled after nivolumab (anti-PD-1) treatment. This chain connects TRBV6-6 to TRBJ2-1; 10 bases agree with TRBD1. The sequence was obtained from a person aged 40 to 85 with oral cavity squamous cell carcinoma. The CDR3 nucleotides are TGTGCCAGCAGTAACGGGTGGGACAGGGGCTACAATGAGCAGTTCTTC. This translates into CASSNGWDRGYNEQFF.